Presented here are 20 T cell receptor beta chains from one specimen sequenced in a study of response to subunit inactivated influenza vaccine. In TCRdb, the RT-PCR reads were re-called with MiXCR into one record per CDR3 protein. This sample has 160,000 or so distinct CDR3 sequences, with roughly a tenth found just once. Sequencing was performed on non-naive T cells sorted from PBMCs, taken roughly 6 weeks after vaccination. These receptors were collected from a man aged 45-65 years who received an inactivated influenza vaccine.

The V gene is TRBV12-3 or TRBV12-4, the J gene TRBJ1-3, with 7 nucleotides matching TRBD1. The CDR3 contains 16 residues. The V segment lost 3 bases and the J segment 0 bases; nucleotides outside the gene matches: 5. The CDR3, as DNA: TGTGCCAGCAGTTTTCGTACAGGGGCCTCTGGAAACACCATATATTTT. Translated: CASSFRTGASGNTIYF.

This clonotype appeared many times. J is TRBJ1-6 and V is TRBV6-1; D is possibly TRBD1 (5 bases). CDR1 MNHNS and CDR2 SASEGT come from the germline V gene. V was clipped by 6 bases and J by 9 bases, with 12 bases between them. The CDR3 consists of 13 residues. Here the CDR3 DNA reads TGTGCCAGCAGAAGAGGGGTTTCTTCACCCCTCCACTTT. Protein: CASRRGVSSPLHF.

The chain couples TRBV9 to TRBJ2-2, with D tentatively TRBD2 (6 bases). Trimming left V 1 base short and J 0 bases short, with 7 bases between. The CDR3 consists of 15 residues. Germline CDR1 reads SGDLS; CDR2 reads YYNGEE. CDR3 region: CASSVLASNTGELFF. CDR3 nucleotide sequence: TGTGCCAGCAGCGTACTAGCGTCGAACACCGGGGAGCTGTTTTTT.

There are a few counts of this clonotype. The chain combines TRBV7-2 with TRBJ1-5; 9 nucleotides line up with TRBD1. Germline trimming cut 5 bases from V and 3 bases from J; bases unmatched to any gene: 5. CDR3 length: 15 amino acids. Germline V lookup: CDR1 SGHTA, CDR2 FQGNSA. CDR3 in amino acids: CASSPGQGPNQPQHF. In nucleotides, the CDR3 is TGTGCCAGCAGCCCGGGACAGGGACCCAATCAGCCCCAGCATTTT.

This clonotype was seen repeatedly, ten times or more. The rearrangement uses TRBV29-1 and TRBJ1-4, with 7 nucleotides matching TRBD1. Germline V gene sequence: CDR1 SQVTM, CDR2 ANQGSEA. The V segment lost 5 bases and the J segment 0 bases; nucleotides outside the gene matches: 6. CDR3 size: 15 residues. The CDR3, as DNA: TGCAGCGTTACAGGGGTGTCTGCAACTAATGAAAAACTGTTTTTT. This codes for CSVTGVSATNEKLFF.

This clonotype was seen ten or more times. This chain links TRBV6-6 with TRBJ2-5; 7 nucleotides align to TRBD2. V was pared by 8 bases and J by 5 bases, with 11 bases of the junction left unmatched. The CDR3 length is 14 residues. Germline CDR1 MNHNY, CDR2 SVGAGI (reference sequence). Written as DNA, the CDR3 is TGTGCCAGCGTCGGACTAGGAGTATGGGAGACCCAGTACTTC. It yields the protein CASVGLGVWETQYF.

There are many counts of this clonotype. The rearrangement joins TRBV20-1 to TRBJ2-7; TRBD2 agrees at 7 bases. V gave up 6 bases and J gave up 6 bases; unmatched junction bases: 11. The germline CDR1 and CDR2 sequences are DFQATT and SNEGSKA (reference sequence). This CDR3 has 13 residues. The CDR3 protein is CSASGLSGGEQYF. CDR3 DNA sequence: TGCAGTGCGTCGGGACTTTCGGGGGGCGAGCAGTACTTC.

The chain employs TRBV27 and TRBJ1-6, with TRBD1 matching over 9 bases. Germline V CDR1 and CDR2: MNHEY, SMNVEV (reference sequence). Losses at the gene ends were 6 bases for V and 7 bases for J; bases not matched to a gene: 7. This CDR3 has 15 residues. The CDR3 nucleotides read TGTGCCAGCAGCCTAGGGACAGGGAGAAATTCACCCCTCCACTTT. Its translation: CASSLGTGRNSPLHF.

This clonotype has more than one count but fewer than ten. This sequence joins TRBV9 and TRBJ1-2, with D tentatively TRBD1 (5 bases). Trimming cost V 3 bases and J 4 bases, with 10 bases left between them. Per the germline V gene, CDR1 is SGDLS and CDR2 is YYNGEE. This CDR3 is 13 amino acids long. The chain's CDR3 is CASSAGRGYGYTF. The CDR3 bases are TGTGCCAGCAGCGCTGGGAGGGGCTATGGCTACACCTTC.

This clonotype showed up just a few times. V is TRBV4-1 and J is TRBJ2-2; D might be TRBD2 (6 bases). V shed 1 base and J shed 0 bases, with 18 bases lying between them. Germline CDR1 is MGHRA and CDR2 is YSYEKL. The CDR3 has 19 amino acids. The CDR3 protein is CASSQGLGGARANTGELFF. In DNA, the CDR3 is TGCGCCAGCAGCCAAGGACTCGGCGGGGCGCGGGCGAACACCGGGGAGCTGTTTTTT.

The chain combines TRBV9 with TRBJ1-6; no clear D. Germline V gene sequence: CDR1 SGDLS, CDR2 YYNGEE. The CDR3 consists of 13 residues. V lost 7 bases and J 5 bases, leaving 10 bases between the germline ends. The CDR3 loop is CASSGIHNSPLHF. CDR3 sequence (DNA): TGTGCCAGCTCGGGGATCCATAATTCACCCCTCCACTTT. Full variable domain (remainder filled in from reference TRBV9 and TRBJ1-6): DSGVTQTPKHLITATGQRVTLRCSPRSGDLSVYWYQQSLDQGLQFLIQYYNGEERAKGNILERFSAQQFPDLHSELNLSSLELGDSALYFCASSGIHNSPLHFGNGTRLTVT.

This clonotype was counted between two and nine times. The chain links TRBV4-2 to TRBJ1-5; D is unclear. With 0 bases removed from V and 3 bases from J, the gap between germline ends came to 9 bases. Germline values: CDR1 LGHNA, CDR2 YNFKEQ. The CDR3 contains 15 residues. The CDR3 nucleotides are TGTGCCAGCAGCCAAGACCGGACTTACAATCAGCCCCAGCATTTT. It encodes CASSQDRTYNQPQHF.

This clonotype has just a few counts. V and J are TRBV28 and TRBJ2-7; D is unresolved. The V gene lost 7 bases and the J gene lost 2 bases, with 12 bases spanning the gap. There are 13 residues in the CDR3. Germline V gene data show CDR1 as MDHEN and CDR2 as SYDVKM. CDR3 DNA sequence: TGTGCCAGCACCCCCGCCGGAGCCTACGAGCAGTACTTC. The encoded protein is CASTPAGAYEQYF.

This clonotype came up a few times. The rearrangement uses TRBV7-2 and TRBJ2-3; TRBD2 matches 7 bases. The CDR3 totals 14 residues. The ends lost 5 bases at V and 3 bases at J; junction bases unmatched: 5. Germline loops: CDR1 SGHTA, CDR2 FQGNSA. The CDR3 loop reads CASSIGLGTDTQYF. The CDR3 coding sequence is TGTGCCAGCAGCATCGGACTAGGGACAGATACGCAGTATTTT.

The chain combines TRBV20-1 with TRBJ2-7; TRBD2 matches 8 bases. The CDR3 runs 13 residues. The V segment lost 6 bases and the J segment 4 bases; nucleotides outside the gene matches: 8. The germline gives CDR1 DFQATT, CDR2 SNEGSKA (reference sequence). The CDR3 DNA reads as TGCAGTGCACCGAGCGGGAGTATGTACGAGCAGTACTTC. It yields the protein CSAPSGSMYEQYF.

This clonotype was detected only a few times. One end of the junction varies from germline; a read error may be responsible. The genes are TRBV28 and TRBJ2-1; 9 bases align to TRBD2. Germline assignment: CDR1 MDHEN and CDR2 SYDVKM. This CDR3 contains 15 residues. This CDR3 is CASSFYSGRYTEQFF. The CDR3 region has the DNA TGTGCCAGCAGTTTCTATAGCGGGAGATACACTGAGCAGTTCTTC.

The table lists this clonotype with a few counts. The chain is built from TRBV20-1 and TRBJ2-3, with a possible D match to TRBD2 (6 bases). The CDR3 consists of 15 residues. With 6 bases removed from V and 0 bases from J, the gap between germline ends came to 16 bases. CDR1 DFQATT and CDR2 SNEGSKA come from the germline V gene (reference sequence). The CDR3 sequence: CSASASEVSTDTQYF. CDR3 nucleotide sequence: TGCAGTGCATCCGCTAGCGAGGTTAGCACAGATACGCAGTATTTT.

The genes are TRBV3-1 and TRBJ2-5; the D is unclear. The V end was cut by 3 bases, the J end by 1 base, with 12 bases between. Germline V gene lookup returns CDR1 LGHDT and CDR2 YNNKEL (reference sequence). This CDR3 region has 15 residues. The CDR3 nucleotides read TGTGCCAGCAGCCACTCGGGCCCCCTCCAAGAGACCCAGTACTTC. Encoded protein: CASSHSGPLQETQYF.

This clonotype was counted between two and nine times. CDR3 sequence: CASRVGQRNQPQHF. In DNA form, the CDR3 reads TGTGCCAGCAGGGTTGGACAGCGCAATCAGCCCCAGCATTTT. The V call is TRBV6-2 or TRBV6-3, the J call TRBJ1-5, with D possibly being TRBD1 (6 bases). The CDR3 contains 14 residues. Between the trimmed V and J ends, which lost 6 bases and 2 bases, there was a span of 11 bases. Germline V CDR1 and CDR2: MNHEY, SVGEGT.

The chain carries TRBV25-1 and TRBJ2-1; D unclear. The V end lost 4 bases, the J end lost 9 bases, and 10 bases lay between the germline ends. Germline assignment: CDR1 MGHDK and CDR2 SYGVNS. This CDR3 region has 12 residues. Here the CDR3 reads CASSVGMIEQFF. Written as DNA, the CDR3 is TGTGCCAGCAGTGTTGGGATGATTGAGCAGTTCTTC. Looking up the rest from reference TRBV25-1 and TRBJ2-1 gives the full variable domain: EADIYQTPRYLVIGTGKKITLECSQTMGHDKMYWYQQDPGMELHLIHYSYGVNSTEKGDLSSESTVSRIRTEHFPLTLESARPSHTSQYLCASSVGMIEQFFGPGTRLTVL.